Following are 4 T cell receptor beta chains from one sample sequenced in a study of cytomegalovirus exposure and HLA in healthy donors. Primers for the PCR totalled 60 Vbeta and 13 Jbeta. Measured with immunoSEQ multiplex PCR; TCRdb has only the in-frame clones, and not every one. The table has some 150,000 clones, around 84% seen once; the top ten hold 3%. Sequencing input: PBMCs. All receptors come from a man aged 40-49 years in good health and CMV-seropositive.

The chain is built from TRBV5-1 and TRBJ2-1; a weak D match, TRBD1 (6 bases). The CDR3 sequence is 16 residues long. CDR1 is SGHRS, CDR2 YFSETQ, per germline. V lost 4 bases and J lost 7, with 21 bases in between. CDR3 region: CASSILPGTSVNEQFF. The CDR3 DNA reads as TGCGCCAGCAGCATATTACCCGGGACATCCGTGAATGAGCAGTTCTTC.

The V gene is TRBV6-5, the J gene TRBJ2-3; D is perhaps TRBD1 (6 bases). The CDR3 extends over 13 amino acids. V was shortened by 3 bases and J by 4 bases, with 8 bases between the two germline ends. Germline assignment: CDR1 MNHEY and CDR2 SVGAGI. This CDR3 reads CASSYGGADTQYF. The CDR3 region has the DNA TGTGCCAGCAGTTATGGGGGCGCAGATACGCAGTATTTT.

The rearrangement joins TRBV19 to TRBJ1-5, with TRBD1 identical over 7 bases. Looked up from germline, CDR1 is LNHDA and CDR2 is SQIVND (reference sequence). J lost 7 bases, V lost 7 bases, and 10 bases had no gene match. This CDR3 spans 14 amino acids. The CDR3: CASIDRDSGQPQHF. In DNA form, the CDR3 reads TGTGCCAGTATAGACCGGGACAGCGGCCAGCCCCAGCATTTT.

A remark on this clone: The junction differs from germline at one of its ends, possibly a read error. V usage is TRBV5-4 and J usage is TRBJ2-7; 7 nucleotides agree with TRBD1. Germline CDR1 and CDR2: SGHNT and YYREEE (reference sequence). The CDR3 length is 12 residues. CDR3 amino acids: CASSRDSYERYF. The CDR3 DNA follows: TGTGCCAGCAGCCGGGACAGCTACGAGCGGTACTTC.